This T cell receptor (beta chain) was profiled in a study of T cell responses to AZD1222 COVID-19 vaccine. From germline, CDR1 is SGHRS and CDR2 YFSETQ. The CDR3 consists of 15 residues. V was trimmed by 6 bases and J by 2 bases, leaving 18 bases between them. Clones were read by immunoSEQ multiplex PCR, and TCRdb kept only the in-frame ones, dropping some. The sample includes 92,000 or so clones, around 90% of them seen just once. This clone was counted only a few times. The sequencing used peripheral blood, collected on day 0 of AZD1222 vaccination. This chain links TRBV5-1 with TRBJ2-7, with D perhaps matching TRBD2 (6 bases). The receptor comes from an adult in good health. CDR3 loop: CASTPAVAATYEQYF. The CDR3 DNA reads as TGCGCCAGCACCCCCGCGGTAGCGGCCACCTACGAGCAGTACTTC.